This is a list of T cell receptor beta chains from one sample in a study of OX40 agonist ivuxolimab in advanced cancers. The data were produced by immunoSEQ multiplex PCR, yet TCRdb's version contains in-frame clones alone and is incomplete. The sample holds more than 25,000 clones, about 81% seen once. Specimen: CD4+ or CD8+ T cells sorted from blood, collected in a trial of the OX40 agonist ivuxolimab. All receptors come from an adult with an advanced solid tumor such as melanoma, head and neck, liver or kidney cancer. CDR3s include the opening cysteine and the closing phenylalanine or tryptophan. D genes are given only for firm matches. The size entry is marked missing in some rows and otherwise reads once, few, many or a size class.

length: 12; D: NA; size: NA; V: TRBV6-6; J: TRBJ2-2; CDR3: CASSLLWGELFF; DNA: TGTGCCAGCAGCCTCTTGTGGGGGGAGCTGTTTTTT
length: 15; D: NA; size: NA; V: TRBV4-2; J: TRBJ1-6; CDR3: CASSQGQGDNSPLHF; DNA: TGTGCCAGCAGCCAAGGCCAGGGTGATAATTCACCCCTCCACTTT
length: 10; D: NA; size: NA; V: TRBV6-1; J: TRBJ2-1; CDR3: CASSEPERLF; DNA: TGTGCCAGCAGTGAACCAGAGCGGCTCTTC
length: 13; D: TRBD2; size: NA; V: TRBV5-4; J: TRBJ2-5; CDR3: CASSFRGEETQYF; DNA: TGTGCCAGCAGCTTTCGGGGGGAAGAGACCCAGTACTTC
length: 15; D: TRBD2; size: few; V: TRBV7-9; J: TRBJ2-7; CDR3: CASSFSPSGSYEQYF; DNA: TGTGCCAGCAGCTTCTCCCCTAGCGGGAGTTACGAGCAGTACTTC
length: 13; D: TRBD2; size: NA; V: TRBV7-2; J: TRBJ2-1; CDR3: CASSNHGTSEQFF; DNA: TGTGCCAGCAGCAACCACGGGACTAGTGAGCAGTTCTTC
length: 14; D: TRBD1; size: NA; V: TRBV11-3; J: TRBJ2-7; CDR3: CASSSRDSPYEQYF; DNA: TGTGCCAGCAGCAGCCGGGACAGTCCCTACGAGCAGTACTTC
length: 16; D: TRBD2; size: NA; V: TRBV7-2; J: TRBJ2-1; CDR3: CASSLAPLAGGNEQFF; DNA: TGTGCCAGCAGCTTAGCCCCTCTAGCGGGCGGAAATGAGCAGTTCTTC
length: 13; D: NA; size: NA; V: TRBV7-2; J: TRBJ1-4; CDR3: CASSLAVNEKLFF; DNA: TGTGCCAGCAGCCTGGCGGTAAATGAAAAACTGTTTTTT
length: 13; D: NA; size: once; V: TRBV15; J: TRBJ1-1; CDR3: CATSRGWGTEAFF; DNA: TGTGCCACCAGCAGAGGGTGGGGGACTGAAGCTTTCTTT
length: 13; D: NA; size: NA; V: TRBV5-4; J: TRBJ1-1; CDR3: CASSLGGNTEAFF; DNA: TGTGCCAGCAGCTTGGGTGGGAACACTGAAGCTTTCTTT
length: 14; D: TRBD1; size: NA; V: TRBV6-5; J: TRBJ1-1; CDR3: CASSKQGTNTEAFF; DNA: TGTGCCAGCAGTAAACAGGGGACTAACACTGAAGCTTTCTTT
length: 12; D: NA; size: medium-sized; V: TRBV2; J: TRBJ1-1; CDR3: CAEGRTNTEAFF; DNA: TGTGCCGAGGGGCGGACCAACACTGAAGCTTTCTTT
length: 16; D: TRBD1; size: few; V: TRBV6-4; J: TRBJ2-3; CDR3: CASSDSRQGGPDTQYF; DNA: TGTGCCAGCAGTGACTCGAGACAGGGGGGACCAGATACGCAGTATTTT
length: 14; D: TRBD1; size: NA; V: TRBV27; J: TRBJ2-7; CDR3: CASKHEGAYYEQYF; DNA: TGTGCCAGCAAGCATGAGGGGGCCTACTACGAGCAGTACTTC
length: 14; D: NA; size: NA; V: TRBV30; J: TRBJ1-1; CDR3: CAWSFPTRGTEAFF; DNA: TGTGCCTGGAGTTTTCCGACGAGGGGGACTGAAGCTTTCTTT
length: 15; D: TRBD2; size: NA; V: TRBV4-1; J: TRBJ2-5; CDR3: CASSHVLAGVETQYF; DNA: TGCGCCAGCAGCCATGTACTAGCGGGGGTGGAGACCCAGTACTTC
length: 14; D: NA; size: NA; V: TRBV5-5; J: TRBJ1-5; CDR3: CASSLGQINQPQHF; DNA: TGTGCCAGCAGCTTGGGGCAGATCAATCAGCCCCAGCATTTT
length: 15; D: TRBD1; size: NA; V: TRBV28; J: TRBJ1-6; CDR3: CASRPGQGYNSPLHF; DNA: TGTGCCAGCAGACCGGGACAGGGCTATAATTCACCCCTCCACTTT
length: 12; D: NA; size: once; V: TRBV28; J: TRBJ2-5; CDR3: CASSPLEETQYF; DNA: TGTGCCAGCAGCCCCCTAGAAGAGACCCAGTACTTC
length: 11; D: NA; size: NA; V: TRBV2; J: TRBJ2-7; CDR3: CASSDYYEQYF; DNA: TGTGCCAGCAGTGACTACTACGAGCAGTACTTC
length: 13; D: NA; size: medium-sized; V: TRBV15; J: TRBJ1-5; CDR3: CATSQGGRQPQHF; DNA: TGTGCCACCAGCCAAGGGGGGCGTCAGCCCCAGCATTTT
length: 14; D: NA; size: NA; V: TRBV9; J: TRBJ2-5; CDR3: CASSSPGDSETQYF; DNA: TGTGCCAGCAGCTCCCCGGGGGACTCGGAGACCCAGTACTTC
length: 15; D: NA; size: NA; V: TRBV6-1; J: TRBJ2-4; CDR3: CASSGFRKLKNIQYF; DNA: TGTGCCAGCAGTGGTTTCAGGAAACTCAAAAACATTCAGTACTTC
length: 11; D: NA; size: NA; V: TRBV10-2; J: TRBJ2-1; CDR3: CASSPANEQFF; DNA: TGCGCCAGCAGCCCCGCCAATGAGCAGTTCTTC
length: 17; D: TRBD1; size: NA; V: TRBV30; J: TRBJ2-3; CDR3: CAWSAPGQGSSTDTQYF; DNA: TGTGCCTGGAGTGCTCCGGGACAGGGGTCTAGCACAGATACGCAGTATTTT
length: 14; D: TRBD2; size: few; V: TRBV11-1; J: TRBJ2-5; CDR3: CASRPTSGQETQYF; DNA: TGTGCCAGCAGACCTACTAGCGGTCAAGAGACCCAGTACTTC
length: 16; D: NA; size: NA; V: TRBV19; J: TRBJ2-1; CDR3: CASKTGTMGFYNEQFF; DNA: TGTGCCAGTAAGACCGGGACAATGGGGTTCTACAATGAGCAGTTCTTC
length: 13; D: NA; size: NA; V: TRBV5-4; J: TRBJ1-5; CDR3: CASSPDRNQPQHF; DNA: TGTGCCAGCAGCCCCGACAGAAATCAGCCCCAGCATTTT
length: 15; D: NA; size: NA; V: TRBV6-1; J: TRBJ2-7; CDR3: CASSSFRDTNYEQYF; DNA: TGTGCCAGCAGTTCATTCCGGGACACAAACTACGAGCAGTACTTC
length: 13; D: TRBD1; size: NA; V: TRBV7-9; J: TRBJ2-7; CDR3: CASSFGTGYEQYF; DNA: TGTGCCAGCAGCTTCGGGACAGGGTACGAGCAGTACTTC
length: 14; D: NA; size: NA; V: TRBV6-1; J: TRBJ2-7; CDR3: CASSTGTEDYEQYF; DNA: TGTGCCAGCAGTACCGGGACGGAGGACTACGAGCAGTACTTC
length: 15; D: NA; size: NA; V: TRBV6-5; J: TRBJ1-1; CDR3: CASSYSRGLDTEAFF; DNA: TGTGCCAGCAGTTACTCGCGAGGCCTGGACACTGAAGCTTTCTTT
length: 12; D: NA; size: NA; V: TRBV30; J: TRBJ1-1; CDR3: CAWRDGNTEAFF; DNA: TGTGCCTGGAGGGACGGGAACACTGAAGCTTTCTTT